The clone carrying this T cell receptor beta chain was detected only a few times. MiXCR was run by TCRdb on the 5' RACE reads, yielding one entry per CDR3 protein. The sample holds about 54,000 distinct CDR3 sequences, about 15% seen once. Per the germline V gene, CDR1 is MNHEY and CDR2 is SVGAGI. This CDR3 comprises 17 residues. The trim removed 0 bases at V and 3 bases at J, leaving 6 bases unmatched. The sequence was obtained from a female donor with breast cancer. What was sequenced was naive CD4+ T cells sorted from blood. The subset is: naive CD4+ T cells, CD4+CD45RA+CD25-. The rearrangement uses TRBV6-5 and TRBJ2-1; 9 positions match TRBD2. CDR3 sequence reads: CASSYSPAGGIYNEQFF. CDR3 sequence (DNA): TGTGCCAGCAGTTACTCTCCGGCGGGAGGGATCTACAATGAGCAGTTCTTC.